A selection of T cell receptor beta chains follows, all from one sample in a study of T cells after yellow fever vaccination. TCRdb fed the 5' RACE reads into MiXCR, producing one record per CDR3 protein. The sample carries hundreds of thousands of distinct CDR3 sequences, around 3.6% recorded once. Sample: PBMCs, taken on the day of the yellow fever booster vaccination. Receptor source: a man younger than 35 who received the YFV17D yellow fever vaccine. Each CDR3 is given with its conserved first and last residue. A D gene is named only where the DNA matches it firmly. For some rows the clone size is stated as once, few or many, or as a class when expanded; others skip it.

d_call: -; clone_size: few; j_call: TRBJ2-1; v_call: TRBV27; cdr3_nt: TGTGCCAGCAGTTTATCTGTGAGCTCCTACAATGAGCAGTTCTTC; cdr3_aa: CASSLSVSSYNEQFF
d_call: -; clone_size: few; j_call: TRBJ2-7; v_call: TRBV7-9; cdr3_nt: TGTGCCAGCAGCTTAGTTAGGCTGGACGAGCAGTACTTC; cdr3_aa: CASSLVRLDEQYF
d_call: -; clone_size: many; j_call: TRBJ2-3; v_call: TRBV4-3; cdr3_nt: TGCGCCAGCAGCCGCCACCCCCAGGGAGACACAGATACGCAGTATTTT; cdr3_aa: CASSRHPQGDTDTQYF
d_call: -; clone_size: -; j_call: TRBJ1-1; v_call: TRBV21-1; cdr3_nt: TGTGCCAGCATCCGCAGGGATCGACACACTGAAGCTTTCTTT; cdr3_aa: CASIRRDRHTEAFF
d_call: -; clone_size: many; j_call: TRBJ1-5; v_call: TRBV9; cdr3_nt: TGTGCCAGCAGCCCCGGGGCAAGGAAAAATCAGCCCCAGCATTTT; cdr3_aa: CASSPGARKNQPQHF
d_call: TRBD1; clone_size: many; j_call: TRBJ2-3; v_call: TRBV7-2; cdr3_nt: TGTGCCAGCAGCTTAAGTCGAGGGGGCGGACCAGATACGCAGTATTTT; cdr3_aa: CASSLSRGGGPDTQYF
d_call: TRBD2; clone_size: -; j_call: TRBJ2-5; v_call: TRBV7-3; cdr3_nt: TGTGCCAGCAGCTTAGGCCCGGAAGCGGGGGGTAAAGAGACCCAGTACTTC; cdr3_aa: CASSLGPEAGGKETQYF
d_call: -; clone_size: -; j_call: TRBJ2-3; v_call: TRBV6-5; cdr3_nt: TGTGCCAGCAGGTCCGCTGGGGATACGCAGTATTTT; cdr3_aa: CASRSAGDTQYF
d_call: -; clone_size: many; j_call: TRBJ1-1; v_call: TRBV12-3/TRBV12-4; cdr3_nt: TGTGCCAGCAGTTTAATGGCCTCCATGAACACTGAAGCTTTCTTT; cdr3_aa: CASSLMASMNTEAFF
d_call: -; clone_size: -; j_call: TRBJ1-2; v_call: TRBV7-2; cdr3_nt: TGTGCCAGCAGCCCCGGACCATGGGACTATGGCTACACCTTC; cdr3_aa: CASSPGPWDYGYTF